Below, 9 T cell receptor beta chains from the same sample are listed, as sequenced in a study of identical twins. Each CDR3 protein is one row after TCRdb ran MiXCR on the 5' RACE reads. The table shows around 450,000 distinct CDR3 sequences, with over 12% occurring only once. These data also formed part of another study, on yellow fever vaccine responses in identical twins.

What was sequenced was CD4+ T cells sorted from blood. The receptors originated from a woman aged 18 to 35 in good health.

The chain is built from TRBV6-2 or TRBV6-3 and TRBJ2-1; 7 nucleotides line up with TRBD2. V trimming: 1 base; J trimming: 0 bases; junction bases outside the gene matches: 6. The germline CDR1 and CDR2 sequences are MNHEY and SVGEGT. The CDR3 contains 17 residues. The CDR3 spells CASSYLRGKSSYNEQFF. Here the CDR3 DNA reads TGTGCCAGCAGTTACTTGCGGGGGAAGAGCTCCTACAATGAGCAGTTCTTC.

The V and J genes are TRBV7-2 and TRBJ2-5; TRBD2 matches 9 bases. CDR1 and CDR2 from the germline V gene are SGHTA and FQGNSA. With V trimmed by 5 bases and J by 5 bases, 3 bases remained unmatched. The CDR3 has 13 residues. CDR3 sequence (DNA): TGTGCCAGCAGCCGCGGACTAGCGGAGACCCAGTACTTC. As protein: CASSRGLAETQYF.

This clonotype was found a few times. The chain combines TRBV7-8 with TRBJ2-7; D is possibly TRBD1 (5 bases). Trimming shortened V by 2 bases and J by 0 bases, and 8 bases separated the two germline ends. Per germline, CDR1 SGHVS and CDR2 FQNEAQ. This CDR3 spans 14 amino acids. The CDR3 here is CASSLNRNSYEQYF. The CDR3 region has the DNA TGTGCCAGCAGCTTAAACAGGAACTCCTACGAGCAGTACTTC.

The chain recombines TRBV3-1 with TRBJ2-1; D gene ambiguous. Germline loops: CDR1 LGHDT, CDR2 YNNKEL (reference sequence). The germline V and J ends were trimmed by 4 bases and 10 bases, with 11 bases remaining between them. This CDR3 is 12 amino acids long. The chain's CDR3 is CASSLPASEQFF. As DNA, the CDR3 is TGTGCCAGCAGCCTTCCCGCCTCAGAGCAGTTCTTC.

There are many counts of this clonotype. J is TRBJ2-7 and V is TRBV29-1, with TRBD2 identical over 10 bases. CDR3 length: 14 amino acids. In germline, CDR1 is SQVTM, CDR2 ANQGSEA. With V trimmed by 1 base and J by 2 bases, 2 bases remained unmatched. The CDR3 region has the DNA TGCAGCGTTGAAGTGGGACTAGCGCCCTACGAGCAGTACTTC. Encoded protein: CSVEVGLAPYEQYF.

The gene calls are TRBV5-1 and TRBJ2-2; D remains unclear. Germline V gene data show CDR1 as SGHRS and CDR2 as YFSETQ. V was trimmed by 1 base and J by 0 bases, leaving 16 bases between them. The CDR3 is made up of 18 amino acids. CDR3 nucleotide sequence: TGCGCCAGCAGCTTGAACAGTCGTTCTTATCCGAACACCGGGGAGCTGTTTTTT. The encoded protein is CASSLNSRSYPNTGELFF. The full variable domain, in which reference TRBV5-1 and TRBJ2-2 provide the parts outside the CDR3, is KAGVTQTPRYLIKTRGQQVTLSCSPISGHRSVSWYQQTPGQGLQFLFEYFSETQRNKGNFPGRFSGRQFSNSRSEMNVSTLELGDSALYLCASSLNSRSYPNTGELFFGEGSRLTVL.

The CDR3 region is CASSRLNRGETQYF. The CDR3 bases are TGTGCCAGCAGTCGTCTTAACAGGGGAGAGACCCAGTACTTC. The chain is built from TRBV6-1 and TRBJ2-5; TRBD1 matches at 7 bases. Trimming at V came to 5 bases and at J to 4 bases, leaving 7 bases not matched to a gene. This CDR3 contains 14 residues. CDR1 and CDR2 (germline): MNHNS, SASEGT.

The CDR3 DNA sequence: TGTGCCAGCAGTGATTACAGGGATGTCAACGAGCAGTACTTC. It specifies CASSDYRDVNEQYF. The V call is TRBV27, the J call TRBJ2-7; D is perhaps TRBD1 (6 bases). Trimming stripped 5 bases from V and 5 bases from J, with 16 bases between. Germline CDR1 MNHEY, CDR2 SMNVEV (reference sequence). CDR3 size: 14 residues.

This clonotype was detected only a few times. This rearrangement joins TRBV4-3 to TRBJ1-1; 7 nucleotides match TRBD1. The junction had 9 bases not matched to a gene; V was cut back by 4 bases and J by 1 base. This CDR3 has 16 amino acids. Germline loops: CDR1 LGHNA, CDR2 YSLEER. CDR3 residues: CASSRHGGQPNTEAFF. The CDR3 DNA reads as TGCGCCAGCAGCCGACATGGGGGACAGCCGAACACTGAAGCTTTCTTT.